This entry concerns a single T cell receptor beta chain. The ends lost 3 bases at V and 1 base at J; junction bases unmatched: 5. This CDR3 comprises 16 residues. Germline CDR1 reads SGHRS; CDR2 reads YFSETQ. These data come from a study of blood T cell repertoires in COVID-19. At the level of the study: Acute and convalescent COVID-19 specimens originated in the United States, Italy and Spain. T cells, B-cell-depleted T cells, or PBMCs supplied cDNA or gDNA.

Authors' analysis steps: Amplification of reference gene primers was used by the study to estimate nucleated cell counts. Data came from immunoSEQ multiplex PCR; TCRdb stores just in-frame clones and leaves some out. The DNA was the basis for D and trimming; V, J and clone size are from that table. The table includes 290,000 or so clones, about nine tenths detected once. The receptor was derived from a man aged 18 to 30 with active or convalescent COVID-19. The gene calls are TRBV5-1 and TRBJ2-3, with 10 bases fitting TRBD2. Sequenced sample: peripheral blood. The CDR3 loop reads CASSYTSGDRTDTQYF. The DNA for the CDR3 is TGCGCCAGCAGCTACACTAGCGGGGACCGCACAGATACGCAGTATTTT. The entire variable domain, with the rest obtained from reference TRBV5-1 and TRBJ2-3, is as follows: KAGVTQTPRYLIKTRGQQVTLSCSPISGHRSVSWYQQTPGQGLQFLFEYFSETQRNKGNFPGRFSGRQFSNSRSEMNVSTLELGDSALYLCASSYTSGDRTDTQYFGPGTRLTVL.